Each of the 5 T cell receptor beta chains below was sequenced from the same sample in a study of T-cell reconstitution after alpha-beta-depleted transplantation in children (dated by TCRdb to about 2016). Library preparation used PCR. The instrument given in TCRdb is Illumina HiSeq 2500. To normalize quantification of the TCRbeta repertoire, the TCR libraries were built with molecular barcoding that relied on unique molecular identifiers. The public reads were reprocessed in TCRdb via fastp at Q25 and MiXCR, keeping in-frame beta chains. Each record represents a unique CDR3 protein, reported with the most common genes and DNA among its rows. This sample is represented by about 420,000 distinct CDR3 sequences; roughly 11% of them were singletons. Over 4.5% of the sample lies in the top ten. Specimen: PBMCs from the stem cell graft donor, collected from the stem cell graft. The receptors stem from a human donor who donated a stem cell graft to a child with acute myeloid leukemia.

The chain employs TRBV12-3 or TRBV12-4 and TRBJ2-1; 7 bases are shared with TRBD2. The CDR3 has 16 amino acids. V shed 0 bases, J shed 1 base, and the junction held 3 bases outside the gene matches. CDR3 amino acids: CASSLALLASYNEQFF. As DNA, the CDR3 is TGTGCCAGCAGTTTAGCCTTACTAGCGTCCTACAATGAGCAGTTCTTC.

The chain combines TRBV7-8 with TRBJ2-3; 11 positions match TRBD2. Germline V gene sequence: CDR1 SGHVS, CDR2 FQNEAQ. V shed 6 bases and J 0 bases; nucleotides not matched to a gene: 11. The CDR3 extends over 18 amino acids. The DNA of the CDR3 is TGTGCCAGCAGTTCGGCGGGACTAGCGGATATCAGCACAGATACGCAGTATTTT. Its translation: CASSSAGLADISTDTQYF.

This clonotype occurred many times. The V gene is TRBV29-1, the J gene TRBJ1-2; D possibly corresponds to TRBD1 (5 bases). V was trimmed by 4 bases and J by 4 bases, leaving 10 bases between them. Germline values: CDR1 SQVTM, CDR2 ANQGSEA. This CDR3 contains 12 residues. The CDR3, as DNA: TGCAGCGTTGGGGGCACCGGCTATGGCTACACCTTC. Translating it yields CSVGGTGYGYTF.

This sequence joins TRBV7-9 and TRBJ2-7; D possibly corresponds to TRBD2 (5 bases). CDR3 length: 11 residues. Looked up from germline, CDR1 is SEHNR and CDR2 is FQNEAQ (reference sequence). Trimming took 4 bases from V and 12 from J, leaving 13 bases between them. The CDR3 nucleotides read TGTGCCAGCAGCTCGCAGGACTTGCCGTACGTC. This encodes CASSSQDLPYV.

In this sample, this clonotype turned up a few times. J is TRBJ2-2 and V is TRBV15; weak D call: TRBD1 (5 bases). In germline, CDR1 is LNHNV, CDR2 YYDKDF (reference sequence). The CDR3 totals 17 residues. Trimming took 6 bases from V and 0 from J, leaving 17 bases between them. The CDR3 sequence is CATRGVDPATNTGELFF. The CDR3 coding sequence is TGTGCCACCAGAGGGGTCGACCCTGCGACGAACACCGGGGAGCTGTTTTTT.